This T cell receptor beta chain was documented in a study of blood T cell repertoires in COVID-19. Study details: Some COVID-19 samples were acute and others convalescent; all came from the United States, Italy and Spain. Sample material is recorded as cDNA or gDNA derived from T cells, B-cell-depleted T cells, or PBMCs.

This CDR3 is built from 13 residues. With V trimmed by 7 bases and J by 2 bases, 7 bases remained unmatched. CDR1 SQVTM and CDR2 ANQGSEA come from the germline V gene. The table lists this clone with many counts. Original processing notes: Researchers report that nucleated cell counts were estimated from reference gene primer amplification. TCRdb keeps only in-frame clones here, not all; method: immunoSEQ multiplex PCR. V, J and clone size were drawn from that table, and D and trimming were deduced from the DNA. This sample has some 50,000 clones, with 70% to 90% found just once. The clonotype originates from a human donor in a cohort sampled during active COVID-19. The donor label of this sample is uncertain. The sequenced sample consisted of peripheral blood. The chain carries TRBV29-1 and TRBJ2-7, with 8 bases aligning to TRBD1. CDR3: CSALYRGAYEQYF. DNA of the CDR3: TGCAGCGCCCTCTACAGGGGGGCCTACGAGCAGTACTTC.